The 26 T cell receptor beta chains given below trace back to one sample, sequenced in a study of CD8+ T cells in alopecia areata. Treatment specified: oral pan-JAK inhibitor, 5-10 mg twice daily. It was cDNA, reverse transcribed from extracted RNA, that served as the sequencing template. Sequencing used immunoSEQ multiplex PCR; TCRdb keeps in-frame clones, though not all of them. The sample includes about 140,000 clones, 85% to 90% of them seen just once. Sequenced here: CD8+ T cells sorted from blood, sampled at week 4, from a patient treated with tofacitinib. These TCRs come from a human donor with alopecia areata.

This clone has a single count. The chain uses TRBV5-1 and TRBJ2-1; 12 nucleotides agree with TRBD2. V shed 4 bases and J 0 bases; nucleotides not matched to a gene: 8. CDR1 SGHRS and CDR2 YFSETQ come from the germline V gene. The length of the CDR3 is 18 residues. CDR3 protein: CASSTGLAGSSSYNEQFF. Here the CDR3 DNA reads TGCGCCAGCAGCACCGGACTAGCGGGATCAAGCTCCTACAATGAGCAGTTCTTC. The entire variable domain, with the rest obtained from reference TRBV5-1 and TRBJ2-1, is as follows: KAGVTQTPRYLIKTRGQQVTLSCSPISGHRSVSWYQQTPGQGLQFLFEYFSETQRNKGNFPGRFSGRQFSNSRSEMNVSTLELGDSALYLCASSTGLAGSSSYNEQFFGPGTRLTVL.

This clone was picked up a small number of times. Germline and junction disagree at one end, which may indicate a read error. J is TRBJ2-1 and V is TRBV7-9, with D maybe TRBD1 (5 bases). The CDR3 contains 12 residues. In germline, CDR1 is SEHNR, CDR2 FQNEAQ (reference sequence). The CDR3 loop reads CASTLGAIEQFF. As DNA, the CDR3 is TGTGCCAGCACCTTAGGGGCTATTGAGCAGTTCTTC.

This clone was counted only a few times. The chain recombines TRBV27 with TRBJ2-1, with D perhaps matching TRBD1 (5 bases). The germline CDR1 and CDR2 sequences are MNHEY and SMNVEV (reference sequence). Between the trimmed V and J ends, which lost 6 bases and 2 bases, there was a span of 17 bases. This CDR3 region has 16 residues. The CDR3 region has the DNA TGTGCCAGCAGCCCTCGTGCGACAGAGACCTACAATGAGCAGTTCTTC. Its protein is CASSPRATETYNEQFF.

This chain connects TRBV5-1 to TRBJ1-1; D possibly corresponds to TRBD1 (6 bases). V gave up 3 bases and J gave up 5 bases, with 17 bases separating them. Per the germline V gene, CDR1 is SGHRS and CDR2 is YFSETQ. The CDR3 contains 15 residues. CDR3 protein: CASSSKQGMRTEAFF. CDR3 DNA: TGCGCCAGCAGCTCTAAACAGGGAATGCGAACTGAAGCTTTCTTT.

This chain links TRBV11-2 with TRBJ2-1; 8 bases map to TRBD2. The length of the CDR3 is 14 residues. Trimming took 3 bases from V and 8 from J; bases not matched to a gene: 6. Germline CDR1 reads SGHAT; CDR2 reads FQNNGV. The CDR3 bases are TGTGCCAGCAGCTTGAGCGGGAGTATGGATGAGCAGTTCTTC. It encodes CASSLSGSMDEQFF.

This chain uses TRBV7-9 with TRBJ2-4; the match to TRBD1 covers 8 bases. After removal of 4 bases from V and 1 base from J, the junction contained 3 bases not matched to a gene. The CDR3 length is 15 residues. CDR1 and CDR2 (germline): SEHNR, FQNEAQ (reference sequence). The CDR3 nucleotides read TGTGCCAGCAGCTCGGACAGGGTGGCCAAAAACATTCAGTACTTC. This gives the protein CASSSDRVAKNIQYF.

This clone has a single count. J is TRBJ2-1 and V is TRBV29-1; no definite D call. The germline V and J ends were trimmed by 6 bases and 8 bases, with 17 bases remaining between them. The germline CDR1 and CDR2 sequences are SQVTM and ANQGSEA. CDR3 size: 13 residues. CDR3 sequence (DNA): TGCAGCGTCTATACCCCCTCAACGGATGAGCAGTTCTTC. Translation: CSVYTPSTDEQFF.

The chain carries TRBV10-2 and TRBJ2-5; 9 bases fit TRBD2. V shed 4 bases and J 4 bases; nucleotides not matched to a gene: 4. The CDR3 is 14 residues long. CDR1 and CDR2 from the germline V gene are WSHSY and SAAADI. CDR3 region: CASSGTREGETQYF. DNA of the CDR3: TGCGCCAGCAGTGGTACGCGGGAGGGAGAGACCCAGTACTTC.

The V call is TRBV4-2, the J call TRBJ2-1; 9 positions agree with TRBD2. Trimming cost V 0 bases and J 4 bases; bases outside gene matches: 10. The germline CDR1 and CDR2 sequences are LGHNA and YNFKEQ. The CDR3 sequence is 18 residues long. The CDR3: CASSQEKRGASLYNEQFF. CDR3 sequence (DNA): TGTGCCAGCAGCCAAGAAAAGCGGGGGGCCTCTCTTTACAATGAGCAGTTCTTC.

CDR3 bases: TGTGCCAGCAGTGAAACTCCGGGACTAGCGAGCCGACGGGCTTCCAATGAGCAGTTCTTC. This codes for CASSETPGLASRRASNEQFF. V is TRBV2 and J is TRBJ2-1; TRBD2 matches 10 bases. CDR1 and CDR2 from the germline V gene are SNHLY and FYNNEI. V lost 2 bases and J lost 6; bases outside the gene matches: 19. This CDR3 spans 20 amino acids.

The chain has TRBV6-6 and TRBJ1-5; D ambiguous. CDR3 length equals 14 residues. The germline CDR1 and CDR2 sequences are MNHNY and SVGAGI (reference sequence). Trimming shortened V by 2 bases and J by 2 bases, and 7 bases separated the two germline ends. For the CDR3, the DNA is TGTGCCAGCAGTTACGGGGAAGGCAATCAGCCCCAGCATTTT. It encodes CASSYGEGNQPQHF.

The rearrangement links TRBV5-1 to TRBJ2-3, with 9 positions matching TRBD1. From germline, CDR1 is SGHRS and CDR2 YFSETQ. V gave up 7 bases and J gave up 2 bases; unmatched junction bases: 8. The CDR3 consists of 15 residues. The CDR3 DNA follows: TGCGCCAGCCTATCCGGGACAGGGCCCACAGATACGCAGTATTTT. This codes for CASLSGTGPTDTQYF.

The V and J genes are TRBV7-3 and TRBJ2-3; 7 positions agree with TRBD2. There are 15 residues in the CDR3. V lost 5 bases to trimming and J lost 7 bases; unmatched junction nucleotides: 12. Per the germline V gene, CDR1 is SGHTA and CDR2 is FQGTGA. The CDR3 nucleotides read TGTGCCAGCAGCCTGGGGTGGCGGGAGACAAATACGCAGTATTTT. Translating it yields CASSLGWRETNTQYF.

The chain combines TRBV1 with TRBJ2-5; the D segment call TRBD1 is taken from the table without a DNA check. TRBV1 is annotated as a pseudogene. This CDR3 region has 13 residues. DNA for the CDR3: TGCACCAGCAGCCAAGGGGCAGAAGAGACCCAGTACTTC. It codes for CTSSQGAEETQYF.

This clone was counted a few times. CDR3 region: CASSRLGQGGSGANVLTF. The CDR3 DNA reads TGCGCCAGCAGTCGACTTGGACAGGGTGGATCTGGGGCCAACGTCCTGACTTTC. The chain couples TRBV4-1 to TRBJ2-6, with 8 bases fitting TRBD1. V dropped 6 bases and J dropped 1; count of bases not matched to a gene: 11. The CDR3 extends over 18 amino acids. The germline CDR1 and CDR2 sequences are MGHRA and YSYEKL.

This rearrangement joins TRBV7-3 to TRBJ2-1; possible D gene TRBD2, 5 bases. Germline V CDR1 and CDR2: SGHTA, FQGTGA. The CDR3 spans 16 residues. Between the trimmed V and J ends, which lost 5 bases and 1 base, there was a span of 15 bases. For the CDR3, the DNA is TGTGCCAGCAGCGACTATGGCTCGAGGTCCTACAATGAGCAGTTCTTC. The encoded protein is CASSDYGSRSYNEQFF.

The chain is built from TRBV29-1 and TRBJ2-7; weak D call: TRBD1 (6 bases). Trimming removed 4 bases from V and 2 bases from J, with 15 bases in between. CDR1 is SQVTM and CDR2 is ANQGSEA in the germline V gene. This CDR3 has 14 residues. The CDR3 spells CSVVTGQLTYEQYF. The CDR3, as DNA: TGCAGCGTTGTGACAGGCCAACTGACCTACGAGCAGTACTTC.

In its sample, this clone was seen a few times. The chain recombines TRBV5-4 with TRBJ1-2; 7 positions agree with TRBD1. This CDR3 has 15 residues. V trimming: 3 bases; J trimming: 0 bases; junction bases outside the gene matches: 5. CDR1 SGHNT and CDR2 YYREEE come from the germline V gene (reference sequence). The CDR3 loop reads CASSSRDSSNYGYTF. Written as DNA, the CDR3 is TGTGCCAGCAGCTCCCGGGACAGTTCTAACTATGGCTACACCTTC.

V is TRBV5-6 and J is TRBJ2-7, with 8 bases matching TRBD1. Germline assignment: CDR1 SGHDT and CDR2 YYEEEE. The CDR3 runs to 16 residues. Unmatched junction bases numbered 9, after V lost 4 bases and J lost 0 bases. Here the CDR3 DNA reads TGTGCCAGCAGCCCGGCCGGGACAGGTGACTCCTACGAGCAGTACTTC. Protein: CASSPAGTGDSYEQYF.

The CDR3 protein is CASSESEMQYF. The CDR3 region has the DNA TGCGCCAGCAGTGAGTCCGAGATGCAGTACTTC. The chain joins TRBV10-2 to TRBJ2-7; no firm D call. Per germline, CDR1 WSHSY and CDR2 SAAADI. Trimming cost V 0 bases and J 9 bases, with 6 bases left between them. CDR3 length equals 11 residues.

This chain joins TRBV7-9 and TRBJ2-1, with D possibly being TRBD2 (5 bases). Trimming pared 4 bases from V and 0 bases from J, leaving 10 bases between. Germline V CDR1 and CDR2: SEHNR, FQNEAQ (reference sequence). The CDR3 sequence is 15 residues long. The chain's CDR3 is CASSSPGISYNEQFF. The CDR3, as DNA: TGTGCCAGCAGCTCACCCGGGATCTCCTACAATGAGCAGTTCTTC.

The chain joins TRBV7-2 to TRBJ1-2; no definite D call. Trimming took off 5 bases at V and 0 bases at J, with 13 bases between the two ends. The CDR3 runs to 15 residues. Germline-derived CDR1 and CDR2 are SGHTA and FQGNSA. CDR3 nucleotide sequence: TGTGCCAGCAGCATCCGACGGAAAGCTAACTATGGCTACACCTTC. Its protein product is CASSIRRKANYGYTF.

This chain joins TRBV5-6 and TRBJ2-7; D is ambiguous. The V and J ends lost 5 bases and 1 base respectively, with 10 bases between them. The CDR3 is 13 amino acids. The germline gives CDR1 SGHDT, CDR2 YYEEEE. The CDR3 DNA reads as TGTGCCAGCAGTCTCATGCCGTCCTACGAGCAGTACTTC. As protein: CASSLMPSYEQYF.

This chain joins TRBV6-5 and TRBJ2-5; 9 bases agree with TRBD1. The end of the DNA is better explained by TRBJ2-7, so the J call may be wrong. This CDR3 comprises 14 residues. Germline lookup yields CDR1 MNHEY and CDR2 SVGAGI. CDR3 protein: CASSSRDRVNEQYF. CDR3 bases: TGTGCCAGCAGTTCCCGGGACAGGGTCAACGAGCAGTACTTC.

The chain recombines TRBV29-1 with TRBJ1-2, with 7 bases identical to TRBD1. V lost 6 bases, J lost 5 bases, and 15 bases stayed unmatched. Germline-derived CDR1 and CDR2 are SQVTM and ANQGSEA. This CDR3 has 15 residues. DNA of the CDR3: TGCAGCGTCTACACTCGGGACAGCTCTGGGTATGGCTACACCTTC. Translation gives CSVYTRDSSGYGYTF.

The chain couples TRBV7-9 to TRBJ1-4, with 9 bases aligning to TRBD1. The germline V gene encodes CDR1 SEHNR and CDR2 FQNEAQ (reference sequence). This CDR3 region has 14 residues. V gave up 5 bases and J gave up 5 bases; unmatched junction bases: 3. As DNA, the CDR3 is TGTGCCAGCAGCCCCGGACAGGGGAATGAAAAACTGTTTTTT. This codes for CASSPGQGNEKLFF.